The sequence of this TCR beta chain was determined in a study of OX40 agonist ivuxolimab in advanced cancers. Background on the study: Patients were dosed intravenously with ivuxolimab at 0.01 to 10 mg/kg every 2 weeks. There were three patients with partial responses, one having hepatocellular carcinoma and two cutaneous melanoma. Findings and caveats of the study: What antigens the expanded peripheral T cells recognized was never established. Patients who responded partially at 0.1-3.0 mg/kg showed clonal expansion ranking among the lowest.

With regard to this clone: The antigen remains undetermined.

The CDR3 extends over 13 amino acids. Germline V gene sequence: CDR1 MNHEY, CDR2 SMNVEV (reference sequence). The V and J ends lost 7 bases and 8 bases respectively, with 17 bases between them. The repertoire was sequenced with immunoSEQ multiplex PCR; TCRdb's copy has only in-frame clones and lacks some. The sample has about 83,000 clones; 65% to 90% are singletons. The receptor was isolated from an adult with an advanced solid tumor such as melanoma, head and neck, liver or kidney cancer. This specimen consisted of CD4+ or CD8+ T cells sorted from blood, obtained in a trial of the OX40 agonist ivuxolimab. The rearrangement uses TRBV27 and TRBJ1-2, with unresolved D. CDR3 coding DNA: TGTGCCAGCACCCTAAGGTGGGCGGGAGGCTACACCTTC. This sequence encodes CASTLRWAGGYTF.